This T cell receptor (beta chain) emerged from a study of Graves' ophthalmopathy and Graves' hyperthyroidism. The evidence that diagnosis relied on was clinical symptoms, serum thyroxine, TRAb, thyroid ultrasound and orbital computed tomography. Only a few counts were recorded for this clonotype. RNA transcripts served as template for amplifying TCR beta CDR3 sequences. First-round RT-PCR with HTBI primers preceded a second-round multiplex PCR. TCRdb re-called the multiplex PCR reads with MiXCR, one entry per CDR3 protein. Of almost 750,000 distinct CDR3 sequences in the sample, 35% to 50% are singletons; the top ten hold less than 55%. CDR1 is SEHNR and CDR2 is FQNEAQ in the germline V gene (reference sequence). This CDR3 region has 18 residues. V lost 0 bases and J 4 bases, leaving 21 bases between the germline ends.

The V call is TRBV7-9, the J call TRBJ1-1; D remains unclear. Sequencing was done on a sample of peripheral blood. This TCR came from an adult man with Graves' ophthalmopathy. The CDR3 is CASSLAVGVRFLGTEAFF. The CDR3 DNA follows: TGTGCCAGCAGCTTAGCGGTCGGGGTTCGATTTTTAGGCACTGAAGCTTTCTTT.